The T cell receptor (beta chain) under discussion was sequenced for a study of blood T cell repertoires in COVID-19. This CDR3 has 13 amino acids. The germline V gene has CDR1 SNHLY and CDR2 FYNNEI. V lost 4 bases to trimming and J lost 1 base, with 7 bases between them. The data were produced by immunoSEQ multiplex PCR, yet TCRdb's version contains in-frame clones alone and is incomplete. The data contain a few hundred thousand clones, 70% to 90% of them singletons. This sequence originates from a woman under 30 who had recovered from COVID-19. The V and J genes are TRBV2 and TRBJ2-5; a weak D match, TRBD1 (6 bases). What was sequenced was PBMCs or T cells enriched from blood (not recorded which). The CDR3 sequence: CASSGDTQETQYF. The CDR3 DNA follows: TGTGCCAGCAGTGGGGACACCCAAGAGACCCAGTACTTC.